This TCR beta chain was recovered during a study of cytotoxic CD8 clonotypes in ibrutinib-treated CLL. The protocol was immunoSEQ multiplex PCR, while the TCRdb copy is restricted to in-frame clones and leaves out a portion. Of 100,000 to 150,000 clones in the sample, approximately 83% were seen once. This clone was seen a single time. What it binds is unknown. Study results and limitations: Stable or contracted on treatment, public clonotypes were also uncommon.

Germline CDR1 KGHSH, CDR2 LQKENI. V was pared by 7 bases and J by 1 base, with 6 bases of the junction left unmatched. This CDR3 region has 15 residues. Sequencing was performed on PBMCs, taken after 24 months of ibrutinib treatment. This receptor was identified in a human donor with chronic lymphocytic leukemia. The chain couples TRBV18 to TRBJ2-3, with 9 bases that match TRBD1. The CDR3 reads CASLPGQGRTDTQYF. CDR3 bases: TGTGCCAGCTTACCGGGACAGGGTCGCACAGATACGCAGTATTTT.